This T cell receptor (beta chain) was observed in a study of blood T cell repertoires in COVID-19 (dated by TCRdb to between 2020 and 2021). About the investigation overall: Samples covering the acute and convalescent phases of COVID-19 were provided by collaborators in the United States, Italy and Spain. The prospective study material was composed of cDNA or gDNA derived from T cells, B-cell-depleted T cells, or PBMCs. Subjects who had been exposed to COVID-19, were actively infected with it, or had recovered from it provided the deeply sampled blood TCRbeta repertoires that made up the dataset. Where HLA class I and class II types were available, the types were taken from metadata supplied by the sample provider, not from assay-based typing. The repertoires were made available in a free public database intended to serve as a resource for research on the immune response to SARS-CoV-2. Sample metadata almost always included a de-identified subject ID, COVID-19 status, age in years and sex. Samples came from the ongoing ImmuneRACE study (first 160 participants) plus 1,254 subjects from 6 global collaborators.

Measured from the cysteine to the phenylalanine, the CDR3 is 14 residues long. Solely the CDR3 DNA is kept, with 42 bases framed from the first base. The junction carries 13 bases between V and J, which are trimmed by 4 bases and 3 bases respectively. The germline V gene (reference sequence) provides CDR1 GTSNPN and CDR2 SVGIG. The investigation overall reported the following: Clinical and demographic metadata were provided uncurated, with the amount varying by source and participant.

The immunoSEQ Assay, a bias-controlled multiplex PCR, was used to amplify TCRbeta CDR3 regions from genomic DNA. In the authors' own workflow: The number of nucleated cells in each sample was estimated from the amplification of reference gene primers within the assay. To quantify the absolute abundance of each unique TCRbeta CDR3 rearrangement, sequence reads were collapsed and filtered. Productive Simpson clonality was computed per sample as the square root of Simpson's diversity index over productive rearrangements. TCRdb took over this immuneACCESS table, retaining in-frame rearrangements with V and J assigned. Such tables are incomplete; in checked studies, under half of the missing clones stem from an unresolved V gene, and the remainder is unexplained. That table is the source of V, J and clone size, and D and trimming were worked out from the DNA. Recorded for this sample are over 150,000 clones; about nine tenths of them occurred a single time. The top ten constitute around 4% of the sample.

Samples from volunteer blood donors who had recovered from COVID-19 were contributed by a second Seattle source. Each collaborating institution followed its own protocols to collect whole blood in K2EDTA tubes. For TCRbeta analysis, collaborators shipped samples in one of three forms: frozen whole blood, isolated PBMCs, or DNA extracted from either of those sample types. For this clone: Its cognate antigen has yet to be identified. No clone much larger than this one lies a single base away; base qualities are absent.

The sequence was collected from a woman aged 55-69 years who had recovered from COVID-19. Material for sequencing was peripheral blood. This chain is built from TRBV30 and TRBJ2-1, with a weak D call of TRBD1 (6 bases match). The DNA sequence is given as TGTGCCTGGATAAAACAGGGCTTCTACAATGAGCAGTTCTTC. Its protein is CAWIKQGFYNEQFF.